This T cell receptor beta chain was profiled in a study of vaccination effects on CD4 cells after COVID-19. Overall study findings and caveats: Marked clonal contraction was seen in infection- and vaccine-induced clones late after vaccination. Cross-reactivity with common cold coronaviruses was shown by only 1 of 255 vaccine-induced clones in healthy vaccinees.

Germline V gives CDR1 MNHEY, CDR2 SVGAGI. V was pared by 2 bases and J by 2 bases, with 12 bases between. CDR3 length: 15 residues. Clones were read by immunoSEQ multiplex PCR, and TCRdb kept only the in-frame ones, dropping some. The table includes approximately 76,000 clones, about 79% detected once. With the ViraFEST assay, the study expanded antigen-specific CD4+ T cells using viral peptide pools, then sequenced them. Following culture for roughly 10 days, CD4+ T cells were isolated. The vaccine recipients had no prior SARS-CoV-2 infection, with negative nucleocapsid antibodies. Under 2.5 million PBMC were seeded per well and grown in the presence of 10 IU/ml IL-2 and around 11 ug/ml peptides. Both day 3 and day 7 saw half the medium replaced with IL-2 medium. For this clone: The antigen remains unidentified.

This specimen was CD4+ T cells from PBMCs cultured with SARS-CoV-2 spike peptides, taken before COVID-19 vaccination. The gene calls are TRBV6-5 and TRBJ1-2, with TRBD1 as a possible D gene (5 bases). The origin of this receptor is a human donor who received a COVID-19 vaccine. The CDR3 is CASSYAPPGNYGYTF. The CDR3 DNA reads TGTGCCAGCAGTTACGCCCCCCCAGGGAACTATGGCTACACCTTC.